A single sample gave rise to the 4 T cell receptor beta chains below, sequenced in a study of blood T cells in healthy people across ages. A sample-barcoded 5' primer and a J-beta primer mix were used in a second PCR of roughly 7 to 11 cycles. TCRdb redid the calling of the 5' RACE reads with MiXCR, one entry per CDR3 protein. The table records over a million distinct CDR3 sequences, about 42% of them present only once. The sample consisted of blood. The receptors come from a woman between 18 and 30 years old in good health.

The chain uses TRBV30 and TRBJ1-4, with D possibly TRBD1 on 5 matching bases. This CDR3 is 13 amino acids long. Looked up from germline, CDR1 is GTSNPN and CDR2 is SVGIG (reference sequence). Trimming shortened V by 1 base and J by 6 bases, and 9 bases separated the two germline ends. The CDR3 sequence: CAWSGGSYEKLFF. The CDR3 coding sequence is TGTGCCTGGAGTGGGGGCAGTTATGAAAAACTGTTTTTT.

Only a few counts were recorded for this clonotype. The chain uses TRBV6-6 and TRBJ1-2, with 8 bases aligning to TRBD1. This CDR3 is built from 14 residues. CDR1 and CDR2 from the germline V gene are MNHNY and SVGAGI (reference sequence). J gave up 8 bases and V 6 bases, and 11 bases lay outside the gene matches. DNA of the CDR3: TGTGCCAGCAGCCTCGACAGGGGCCGTGAGGGCTACACCTTC. It yields the protein CASSLDRGREGYTF.

The chain combines TRBV6-1 with TRBJ2-1; D uncertain. This CDR3 is built from 14 residues. The V and J ends lost 0 bases and 8 bases respectively, with 11 bases between them. Germline assignment: CDR1 MNHNS and CDR2 SASEGT. In DNA, the CDR3 is TGTGCCAGCAGTGAAGCGTGGGCAGGCTATGAGCAGTTCTTC. It yields the protein CASSEAWAGYEQFF.

J is TRBJ1-1 and V is TRBV4-1; perhaps TRBD1 as D (6 bases). V was cut by 1 base and J by 0 bases, with 12 bases left in between. Germline CDR1 is MGHRA and CDR2 is YSYEKL. CDR3 length equals 16 residues. The CDR3 DNA reads as TGCGCCAGCAGCCAAGCGACGGACAGCGTGAACACTGAAGCTTTCTTT. This codes for CASSQATDSVNTEAFF.